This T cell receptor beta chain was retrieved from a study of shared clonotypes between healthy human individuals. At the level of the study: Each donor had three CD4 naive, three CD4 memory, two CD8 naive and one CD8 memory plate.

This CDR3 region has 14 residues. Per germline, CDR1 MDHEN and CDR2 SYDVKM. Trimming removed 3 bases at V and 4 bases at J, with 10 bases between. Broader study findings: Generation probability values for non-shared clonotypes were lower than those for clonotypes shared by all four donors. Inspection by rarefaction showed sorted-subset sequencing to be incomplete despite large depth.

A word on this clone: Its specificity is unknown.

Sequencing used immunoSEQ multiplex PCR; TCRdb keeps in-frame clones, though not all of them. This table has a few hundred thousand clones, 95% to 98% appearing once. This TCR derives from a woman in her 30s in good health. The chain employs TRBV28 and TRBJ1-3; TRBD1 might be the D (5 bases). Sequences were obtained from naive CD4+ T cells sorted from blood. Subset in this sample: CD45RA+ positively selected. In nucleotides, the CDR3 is TGTGCCAGCAGTTTCGGCAGGGAGGGAAACACCATATATTTT. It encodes CASSFGREGNTIYF.